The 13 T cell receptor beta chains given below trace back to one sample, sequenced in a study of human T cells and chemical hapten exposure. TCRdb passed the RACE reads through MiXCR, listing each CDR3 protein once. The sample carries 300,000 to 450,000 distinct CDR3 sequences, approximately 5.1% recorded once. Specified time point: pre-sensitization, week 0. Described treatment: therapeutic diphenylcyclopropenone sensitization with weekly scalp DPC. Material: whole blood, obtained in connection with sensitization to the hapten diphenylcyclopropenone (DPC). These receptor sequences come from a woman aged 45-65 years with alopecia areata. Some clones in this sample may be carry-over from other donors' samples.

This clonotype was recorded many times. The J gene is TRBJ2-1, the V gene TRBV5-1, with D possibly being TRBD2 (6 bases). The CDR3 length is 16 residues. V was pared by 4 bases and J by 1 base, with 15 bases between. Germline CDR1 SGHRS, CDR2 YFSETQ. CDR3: CASSLLSGKSYNEQFF. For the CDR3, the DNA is TGCGCCAGCAGCCTCCTTAGCGGCAAATCCTACAATGAGCAGTTCTTC.

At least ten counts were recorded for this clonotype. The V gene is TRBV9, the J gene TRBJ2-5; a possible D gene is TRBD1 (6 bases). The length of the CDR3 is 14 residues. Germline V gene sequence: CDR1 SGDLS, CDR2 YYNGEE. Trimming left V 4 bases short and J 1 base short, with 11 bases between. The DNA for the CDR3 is TGTGCCAGCAGCCAGGGCAGGGGCCAAGAGACCCAGTACTTC. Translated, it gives CASSQGRGQETQYF.

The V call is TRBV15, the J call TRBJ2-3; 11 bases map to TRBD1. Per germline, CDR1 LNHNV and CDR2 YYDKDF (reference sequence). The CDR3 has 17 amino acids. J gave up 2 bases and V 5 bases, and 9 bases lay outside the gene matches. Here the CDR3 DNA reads TGTGCCACCAGCGGGCGGGACAGGGGGTTATCCACAGATACGCAGTATTTT. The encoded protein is CATSGRDRGLSTDTQYF.

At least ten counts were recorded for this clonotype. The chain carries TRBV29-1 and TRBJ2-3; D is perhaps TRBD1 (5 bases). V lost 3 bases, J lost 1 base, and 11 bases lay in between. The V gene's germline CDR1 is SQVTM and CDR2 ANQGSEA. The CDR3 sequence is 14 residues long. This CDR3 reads CSVDSQGGTDTQYF. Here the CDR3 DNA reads TGCAGCGTTGACAGTCAGGGCGGCACAGATACGCAGTATTTT.

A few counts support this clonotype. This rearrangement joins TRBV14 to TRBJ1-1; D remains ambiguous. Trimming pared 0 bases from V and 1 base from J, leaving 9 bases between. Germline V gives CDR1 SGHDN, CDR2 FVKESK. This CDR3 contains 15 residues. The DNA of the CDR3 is TGTGCCAGCAGCCAAGATCGGCAGGCGAACACTGAAGCTTTCTTT. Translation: CASSQDRQANTEAFF.

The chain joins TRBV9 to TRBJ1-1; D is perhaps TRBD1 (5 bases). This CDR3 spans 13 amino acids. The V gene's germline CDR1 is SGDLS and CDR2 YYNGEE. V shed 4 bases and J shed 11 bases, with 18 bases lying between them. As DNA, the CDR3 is TGTGCCAGCAGCCCCGGGACGCCCACGGAGGCTTTCTTT. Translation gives CASSPGTPTEAFF.

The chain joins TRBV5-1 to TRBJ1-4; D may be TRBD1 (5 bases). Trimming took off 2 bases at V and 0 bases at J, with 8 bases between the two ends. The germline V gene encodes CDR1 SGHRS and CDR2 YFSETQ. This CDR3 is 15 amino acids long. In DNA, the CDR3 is TGCGCCAGCAGCTTCGACAGTGCAACTAATGAAAAACTGTTTTTT. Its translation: CASSFDSATNEKLFF.

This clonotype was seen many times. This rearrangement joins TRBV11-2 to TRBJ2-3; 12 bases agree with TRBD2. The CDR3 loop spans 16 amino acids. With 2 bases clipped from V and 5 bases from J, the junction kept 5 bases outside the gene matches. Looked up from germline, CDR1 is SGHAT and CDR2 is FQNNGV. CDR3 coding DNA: TGTGCCAGCAGCTTACTAGCGGGGGGGCATAGAGATACGCAGTATTTT. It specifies CASSLLAGGHRDTQYF.

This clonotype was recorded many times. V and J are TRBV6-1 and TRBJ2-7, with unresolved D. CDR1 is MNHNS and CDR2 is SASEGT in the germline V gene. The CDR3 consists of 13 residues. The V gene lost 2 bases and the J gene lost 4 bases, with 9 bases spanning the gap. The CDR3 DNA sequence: TGTGCCAGCAGTGAAAGGTCCGTTTACGAGCAGTACTTC. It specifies CASSERSVYEQYF.

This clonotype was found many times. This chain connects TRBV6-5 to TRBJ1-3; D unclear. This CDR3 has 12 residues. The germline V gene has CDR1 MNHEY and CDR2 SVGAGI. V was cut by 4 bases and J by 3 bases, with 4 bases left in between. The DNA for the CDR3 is TGTGCCAGCAGTTTTGATGGAAACACCATATATTTT. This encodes CASSFDGNTIYF.

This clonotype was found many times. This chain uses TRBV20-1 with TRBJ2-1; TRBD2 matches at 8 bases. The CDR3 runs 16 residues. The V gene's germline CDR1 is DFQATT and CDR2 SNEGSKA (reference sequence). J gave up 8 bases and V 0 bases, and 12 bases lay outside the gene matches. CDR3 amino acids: CSARDEGTRLNDEQFF. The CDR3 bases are TGCAGTGCTAGAGATGAAGGGACTAGGCTAAACGATGAGCAGTTCTTC.

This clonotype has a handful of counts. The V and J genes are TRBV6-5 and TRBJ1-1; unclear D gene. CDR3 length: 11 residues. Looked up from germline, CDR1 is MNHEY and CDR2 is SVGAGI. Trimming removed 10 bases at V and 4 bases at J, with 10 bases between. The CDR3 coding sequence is TGTGCCACCCAAGTTAGCACTGAAGCTTTCTTT. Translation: CATQVSTEAFF.

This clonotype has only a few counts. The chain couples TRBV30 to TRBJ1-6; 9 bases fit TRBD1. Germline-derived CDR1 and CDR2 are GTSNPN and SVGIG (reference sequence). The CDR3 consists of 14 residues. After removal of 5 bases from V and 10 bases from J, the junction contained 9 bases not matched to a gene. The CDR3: CAWQSTGGGSPLHF. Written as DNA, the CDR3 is TGTGCCTGGCAGTCGACAGGGGGAGGCTCACCCCTCCACTTT.